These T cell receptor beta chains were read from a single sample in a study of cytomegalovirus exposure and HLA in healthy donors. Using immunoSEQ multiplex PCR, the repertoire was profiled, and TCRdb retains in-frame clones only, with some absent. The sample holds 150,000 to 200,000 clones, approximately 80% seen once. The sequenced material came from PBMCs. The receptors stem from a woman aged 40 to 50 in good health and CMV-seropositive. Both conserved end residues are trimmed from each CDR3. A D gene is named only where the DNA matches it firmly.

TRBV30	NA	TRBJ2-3	AWREEWSIDTQY
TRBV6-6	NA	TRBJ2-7	ASSLPPGDEQY
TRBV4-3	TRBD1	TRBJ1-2	ASSRGQGAAPR
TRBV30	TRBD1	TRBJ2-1	AWRGQGRLSSSYNEQF
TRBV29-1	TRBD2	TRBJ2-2	SVELLAGAETGELF
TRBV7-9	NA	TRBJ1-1	ASSIQGGGAF
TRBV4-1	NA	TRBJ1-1	ASSQDSGVAF
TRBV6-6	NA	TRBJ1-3	ASSSRQISGNTIY
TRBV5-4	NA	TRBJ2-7	ASSLGQGPIL
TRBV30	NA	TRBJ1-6	AWSKTNYNSPLH
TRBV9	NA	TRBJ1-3	ASSVGTASGNTIY
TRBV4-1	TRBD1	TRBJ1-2	ASSQGDTGGDGYT
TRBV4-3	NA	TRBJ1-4	ASSQDGGANSEKLF
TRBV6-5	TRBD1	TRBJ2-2	ASRRQGNTGELF
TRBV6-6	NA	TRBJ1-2	ASSLMGGQNGYT
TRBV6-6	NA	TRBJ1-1	ASRAGAEAF
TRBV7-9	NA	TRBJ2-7	ASSRGSYEQY
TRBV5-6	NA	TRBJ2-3	ASSLETFTDTQY
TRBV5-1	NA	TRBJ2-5	ASSEEPGETQY
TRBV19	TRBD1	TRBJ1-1	ASSILGQLNTEAF
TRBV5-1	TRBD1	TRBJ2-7	ASSVRDSYEQY
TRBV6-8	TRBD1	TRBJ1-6	ASRAGTGTCCNSPLH
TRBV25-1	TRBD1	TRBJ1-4	ASSEWDRGPGEKLF
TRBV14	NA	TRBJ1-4	ASSQDLGSSNEKLF
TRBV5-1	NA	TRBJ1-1	ASSSQAVNTEAF
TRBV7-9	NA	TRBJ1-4	ASSLFGDTTNEKLF
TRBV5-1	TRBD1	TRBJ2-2	ASSPGQGHGELF
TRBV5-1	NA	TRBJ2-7	ASSPGGSSYEQY
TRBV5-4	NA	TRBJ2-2	ASSLFSGAGELF
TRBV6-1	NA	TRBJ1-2	ASRNHSPQDGYT
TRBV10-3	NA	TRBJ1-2	AISESSGAYGYT
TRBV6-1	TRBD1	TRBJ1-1	ASSEFYRGSEAF
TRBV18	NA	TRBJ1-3	ASSPESSGNTIY
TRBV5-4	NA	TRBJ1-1	ASSYGGAGTNTEAF
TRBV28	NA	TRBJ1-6	ASRPEGRGSPLH
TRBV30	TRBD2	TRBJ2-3	AWRDAGVPDTQY
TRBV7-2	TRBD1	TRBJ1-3	ASSFYTGGSGNTIY
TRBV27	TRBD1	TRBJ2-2	ASTTLAGQGASNTGELF
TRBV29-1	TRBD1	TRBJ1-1	SATAFSGGRTEAF
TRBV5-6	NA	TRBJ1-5	ASSGGLYQPQH
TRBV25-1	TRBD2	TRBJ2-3	ASSGLAGVATDTQY
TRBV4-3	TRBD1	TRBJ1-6	ASTSETGDSPLH